What follows is one T cell receptor beta chain and its context. The antigen is undetermined. The data derive from a study of shared clonotypes between healthy human individuals. V lost 10 bases to trimming and J lost 1 base, with 11 bases between them. The CDR3 runs to 13 residues. The germline CDR1 and CDR2 sequences are LNHDA and SQIVND (reference sequence). Only CD45RO-negative cells positively selected for CCR7 counted as naive CD8 cells, so terminally differentiated effector memory CD45RA+ cells were excluded. The assay was immunoSEQ multiplex PCR, and TCRdb's table has in-frame clones only and misses some. The sample shows roughly 2 million clones, roughly 95% of them seen only once. General observations from the study: Naive subsets generally exceeded memory subsets in estimated richness.

The chain recombines TRBV19 with TRBJ1-5; D gene ambiguous. The source is a man younger than 35 in good health. Sequenced material: naive CD8+ T cells sorted from blood. CDR3 coding DNA: TGTGCCACTGCCTTTGGGAGCAATCAGCCCCAGCATTTT. Translating it yields CATAFGSNQPQHF.